The 2 T cell receptor beta chains below all came from one sample that was sequenced in a study of blood T cell repertoires in COVID-19. TCRdb keeps only in-frame clones here, not all; method: immunoSEQ multiplex PCR. The sample lists just over 150,000 clones, over 75% occurring once. The sequenced material came from PBMCs or T cells enriched from blood (not recorded which). The receptors derive from a woman aged 45-65 years who had recovered from COVID-19.

The chain employs TRBV19 and TRBJ2-7; 8 bases are a match to TRBD1. This CDR3 comprises 14 residues. Per the germline V gene, CDR1 is LNHDA and CDR2 is SQIVND (reference sequence). Losses at the gene ends were 3 bases for V and 3 bases for J; bases not matched to a gene: 4. Written as DNA, the CDR3 is TGTGCCAGTAGTATTATTGGACAGGGCTACGAGCAGTACTTC. Translating it yields CASSIIGQGYEQYF.

The rearrangement uses TRBV6-5 and TRBJ1-2; no reliable D call. This CDR3 is built from 14 residues. Germline-derived CDR1 and CDR2 are MNHEY and SVGAGI. Trimming shortened V by 0 bases and J by 8 bases, and 13 bases separated the two germline ends. In DNA, the CDR3 is TGTGCCAGCAGTTACTCGGCAGCCGCTAGAGGCTACACCTTC. The encoded protein is CASSYSAAARGYTF.